Detailed here is one T cell receptor (beta chain). Germline V gives CDR1 SGHKS, CDR2 YYEKEE (reference sequence). Germline trimming cut 1 base from V and 6 bases from J; bases unmatched to any gene: 12. The CDR3 length is 16 residues. This sample stems from a study of PD-L1 blockade in urothelial cancer. Clones were read by immunoSEQ multiplex PCR, and TCRdb kept only the in-frame ones, dropping some. This sample has around 30,000 clones, with roughly 80% found just once. The gene calls are TRBV5-5 and TRBJ2-7; TRBD2 aligns across 8 bases. This material consisted of PBMCs, taken around atezolizumab (anti-PD-L1) treatment. This sequence was found in a man between 50 and 59 years old with urothelial cancer. DNA of the CDR3: TGTGCCAGCAGCTTGCGGGGGGGCGGGGGCGGTCGCGAGCAGTACGTC. This translates into CASSLRGGGGGREQYV.